This is a list of T cell receptor beta chains from one sample in a study of T cell responses to AZD1222 COVID-19 vaccine. The assay was immunoSEQ multiplex PCR, and TCRdb's table has in-frame clones only and misses some. The sample has some 140,000 clones; roughly 90% are singletons. The material sequenced was peripheral blood, taken on day 0 of AZD1222 vaccination. The receptors originated from an adult in good health. Both conserved end residues are part of each CDR3. The D gene is left open where the match is weak. The size entry is marked missing in some rows and otherwise reads once, few, many or a size class.

v_call: TRBV3-1/TRBV3-2
clone_size: NA
j_call: TRBJ2-4
d_call: TRBD1
cdr3_nt: TGTGCCAGCAGCCTAGGACAGGGAGGTCTGAACATTCAGTACTTC
cdr3_aa: CASSLGQGGLNIQYF

v_call: TRBV14
clone_size: NA
j_call: TRBJ1-1
d_call: NA
cdr3_nt: TGTGCCAGCAGCCACCGGGCGGTGGCCACTGAAGCTTTCTTT
cdr3_aa: CASSHRAVATEAFF

v_call: TRBV5-4
clone_size: NA
j_call: TRBJ2-5
d_call: NA
cdr3_nt: TGTGCCAGCAGCTCGCTCGCCAAAAGAATAGACCAAGAGACCCAGTACTTC
cdr3_aa: CASSSLAKRIDQETQYF

v_call: TRBV20-1
clone_size: NA
j_call: TRBJ2-7
d_call: NA
cdr3_nt: TGCAGTGCTAGAGCGGAATACGAGCAGTACTTC
cdr3_aa: CSARAEYEQYF

v_call: TRBV19
clone_size: once
j_call: TRBJ1-1
d_call: TRBD1
cdr3_nt: TGTGCCAGTAGTGTCGGACAGGGTGGCGCTTTCTTT
cdr3_aa: CASSVGQGGAFF

v_call: TRBV19
clone_size: once
j_call: TRBJ1-1
d_call: TRBD1
cdr3_nt: TGTGCCAGTACCATTTGGGACAGGGGAGAGTACTTCTTT
cdr3_aa: CASTIWDRGEYFF

v_call: TRBV5-1
clone_size: NA
j_call: TRBJ1-2
d_call: TRBD1
cdr3_nt: TGCGCCAGCAGCTTGGGACAGGGGCGCTTGTTCTACGGCTACACCTTC
cdr3_aa: CASSLGQGRLFYGYTF

v_call: TRBV9
clone_size: NA
j_call: TRBJ2-7
d_call: TRBD2
cdr3_nt: TGTGCCAGCAGCCAGGCTAGCGGGAGGGCCTTCGAGCAGTACTTC
cdr3_aa: CASSQASGRAFEQYF

v_call: TRBV7-9
clone_size: NA
j_call: TRBJ1-6
d_call: TRBD1
cdr3_nt: TGTGCCAGCAGCTTAAATAGAGGGGGCGGCTCACCCCTCCACTTT
cdr3_aa: CASSLNRGGGSPLHF

v_call: TRBV19
clone_size: NA
j_call: TRBJ1-6
d_call: TRBD1
cdr3_nt: TGTGCCAGTACTCTGGACAGGGACTCACCCCTCCACTTT
cdr3_aa: CASTLDRDSPLHF

v_call: TRBV18
clone_size: NA
j_call: TRBJ2-7
d_call: NA
cdr3_nt: TGTGCCAGCTCACCAAAACCCGGGAGCGAGCAGTACTTC
cdr3_aa: CASSPKPGSEQYF

v_call: TRBV7-9
clone_size: few
j_call: TRBJ1-5
d_call: TRBD1
cdr3_nt: TGTGCCAGCAGCTTAGTACCCCTGGGACAGGGGCCATGGAGTCAGCCCCAGCATTTT
cdr3_aa: CASSLVPLGQGPWSQPQHF

v_call: TRBV28
clone_size: NA
j_call: TRBJ1-2
d_call: TRBD1
cdr3_nt: TGTGCCAGCATTGGGACAGGGAAGGAGGGGTTATATGGCTACACCTTC
cdr3_aa: CASIGTGKEGLYGYTF

v_call: TRBV9
clone_size: NA
j_call: TRBJ2-6
d_call: NA
cdr3_nt: TGTGCCAGCAGCGTCGTCAGCTCCGGGGCCAACGTCCTGACTTTC
cdr3_aa: CASSVVSSGANVLTF

v_call: TRBV11-3
clone_size: NA
j_call: TRBJ1-2
d_call: NA
cdr3_nt: TGTGCCAGCAGCCTCCAAACGGGGTTTGGCTACACCTTC
cdr3_aa: CASSLQTGFGYTF

v_call: TRBV14
clone_size: NA
j_call: TRBJ1-2
d_call: NA
cdr3_nt: TGTGCCAGCAGCCAAGGAGTGGTTAACTATGGCTACACCTTC
cdr3_aa: CASSQGVVNYGYTF

v_call: TRBV6-5
clone_size: NA
j_call: TRBJ1-1
d_call: NA
cdr3_nt: TGTGCCAGCAGTTACATGGTAAACACTGAAGCTTTCTTT
cdr3_aa: CASSYMVNTEAFF

v_call: TRBV10-3
clone_size: NA
j_call: TRBJ2-1
d_call: NA
cdr3_nt: TGTGCCATCAGTGAGTTCGAGGGGGATGAGCAGTTCTTC
cdr3_aa: CAISEFEGDEQFF

v_call: TRBV6-2/TRBV6-3
clone_size: NA
j_call: TRBJ1-6
d_call: NA
cdr3_nt: TGTGCCAGCAGTTACTCTCACTACGGTGCACCCCTCCACTTT
cdr3_aa: CASSYSHYGAPLHF

v_call: TRBV5-5
clone_size: NA
j_call: TRBJ1-5
d_call: TRBD1
cdr3_nt: TGTGCCAGCAGCTTGGGAGACAGGGGCGATCAGCCCCAGCATTTT
cdr3_aa: CASSLGDRGDQPQHF

v_call: TRBV30
clone_size: NA
j_call: TRBJ1-3
d_call: NA
cdr3_nt: TGTGCCTGGAAACCCCCGGGTAACTCTGGAAACACCATATATTTT
cdr3_aa: CAWKPPGNSGNTIYF

v_call: TRBV29-1
clone_size: NA
j_call: TRBJ1-2
d_call: TRBD1
cdr3_nt: TGCAGCGTGTCCCCGGGACAGAAGACTGGGCCACAATTTGGCTACACCTTC
cdr3_aa: CSVSPGQKTGPQFGYTF

v_call: TRBV15
clone_size: NA
j_call: TRBJ1-1
d_call: NA
cdr3_nt: TGTGCCACCAGCAGAGATCTTGGGGGTGGGACTGAAGCTTTCTTT
cdr3_aa: CATSRDLGGGTEAFF

v_call: TRBV14
clone_size: NA
j_call: TRBJ2-3
d_call: NA
cdr3_nt: TGTGCCAGCAGCCAAGAGGCGTTGAAGGTGACTACGCAGTATTTT
cdr3_aa: CASSQEALKVTTQYF

v_call: TRBV5-1
clone_size: NA
j_call: TRBJ2-2
d_call: TRBD1
cdr3_nt: TGCGCCAGCAGCAACCGGACAGGGAACACCGGGGAGCTGTTTTTT
cdr3_aa: CASSNRTGNTGELFF

v_call: TRBV5-1
clone_size: NA
j_call: TRBJ1-2
d_call: NA
cdr3_nt: TGCGCCAGCAGCTTTAATGGCTTGGATCGGGGCTACACCTTC
cdr3_aa: CASSFNGLDRGYTF

v_call: TRBV5-5
clone_size: NA
j_call: TRBJ2-5
d_call: TRBD2
cdr3_nt: TGTGCCAGCAGCTTCGGGGGACTAGCGGGCGACCAAGAGACCCAGTACTTC
cdr3_aa: CASSFGGLAGDQETQYF

v_call: TRBV7-2
clone_size: NA
j_call: TRBJ1-6
d_call: NA
cdr3_nt: TGTGCCAGCAGCCAAACCCCGGGACAAACTCTCTCACCCCTCCACTTT
cdr3_aa: CASSQTPGQTLSPLHF

v_call: TRBV4-3
clone_size: NA
j_call: TRBJ2-5
d_call: TRBD2
cdr3_nt: TGCGCCAGCAGCCAAGATCTAGCGGGGGGGACCCAAGAGACCCAGTACTTC
cdr3_aa: CASSQDLAGGTQETQYF

v_call: TRBV27
clone_size: NA
j_call: TRBJ2-7
d_call: NA
cdr3_nt: TGTGCCAGCAGTTCCCCCAGAGCAGGGAGCTACGAGCAGTACTTC
cdr3_aa: CASSSPRAGSYEQYF

v_call: TRBV16
clone_size: NA
j_call: TRBJ2-1
d_call: NA
cdr3_nt: TGTGCCAGCAGCCACCCCGGGACTGTTACGCGTGAGCAGTTCTTC
cdr3_aa: CASSHPGTVTREQFF

v_call: TRBV2
clone_size: NA
j_call: TRBJ1-1
d_call: NA
cdr3_nt: TGTGTCAGCGTAGGTAGGATTCCTGAAGCTTTCTTT
cdr3_aa: CVSVGRIPEAFF

v_call: TRBV5-4
clone_size: NA
j_call: TRBJ2-3
d_call: NA
cdr3_nt: TGTGCCAGCAGCCGGGACACAAACACAGATACGCAGTATTTT
cdr3_aa: CASSRDTNTDTQYF

v_call: TRBV7-9
clone_size: NA
j_call: TRBJ2-5
d_call: NA
cdr3_nt: TGTGCCAGCAGCTCCCTGACAGGTTCAGGAGAGACCCAGTACTTC
cdr3_aa: CASSSLTGSGETQYF

v_call: TRBV6-6
clone_size: NA
j_call: TRBJ2-3
d_call: NA
cdr3_nt: TGTGCCAGCACTAGCGAGTCTCAGGGTACGCAGTATTTT
cdr3_aa: CASTSESQGTQYF

v_call: TRBV6-6
clone_size: NA
j_call: TRBJ2-3
d_call: TRBD2
cdr3_nt: TGTGCCAGCAGTCTACTAGCGGGAGGGTCCAGAGATACGCAGTATTTT
cdr3_aa: CASSLLAGGSRDTQYF

v_call: TRBV5-3
clone_size: NA
j_call: TRBJ1-2
d_call: NA
cdr3_nt: TGTGCCAGAAGCCGAACCACCCTCAACAGGGACACCCTCTCCTTC
cdr3_aa: CARSRTTLNRDTLSF

v_call: TRBV18
clone_size: NA
j_call: TRBJ2-1
d_call: TRBD1
cdr3_nt: TGTGCCAGCTCACCGGACAGGGGTGTTGGCAATGAGCAGTTCTTC
cdr3_aa: CASSPDRGVGNEQFF

v_call: TRBV7-3
clone_size: NA
j_call: TRBJ1-2
d_call: NA
cdr3_nt: TGTGCCAGCAGCTTACTCCCCCCCGGGGGGTCGCTGATGGGCTACACCTTC
cdr3_aa: CASSLLPPGGSLMGYTF

v_call: TRBV5-4
clone_size: NA
j_call: TRBJ2-5
d_call: NA
cdr3_nt: TGTGCCAGCAGCTTGGGGAGGTCCCAAGAGACCCAGTACTTC
cdr3_aa: CASSLGRSQETQYF

v_call: TRBV9
clone_size: NA
j_call: TRBJ1-1
d_call: NA
cdr3_nt: TGTGCCAGCAGCGTAGACGGAGGAACTGAAGCTTTCTTT
cdr3_aa: CASSVDGGTEAFF

v_call: TRBV12-5
clone_size: NA
j_call: TRBJ1-1
d_call: TRBD1
cdr3_nt: TGTGCTAGTGGCTGGGGCCGGGACAGACACACTGAAGCTTTCTTT
cdr3_aa: CASGWGRDRHTEAFF

v_call: TRBV4-3
clone_size: NA
j_call: TRBJ1-1
d_call: NA
cdr3_nt: TGCGCCAGCAGCCAAGAAGCGGGTACTGAAGCTTTCTTT
cdr3_aa: CASSQEAGTEAFF